These 18 T cell receptor beta chains were all obtained from the same sample, sequenced in a study of blood T cell repertoires in COVID-19. Libraries were prepared by immunoSEQ multiplex PCR; TCRdb keeps only in-frame clonotypes and omits some of them. Of some 87,000 clones listed, around 76% are singletons. Specimen: peripheral blood. Receptors originate from a human donor in a cohort sampled during active COVID-19.

The V and J genes are TRBV7-6 and TRBJ2-1, with 7 bases fitting TRBD1. Trimming took 1 base from V and 6 from J; bases not matched to a gene: 3. The germline V gene has CDR1 SGHVS and CDR2 FNYEAQ. The CDR3 is 14 amino acids. The CDR3, as DNA: TGTGCCAGCAGCTTAGGACAGGGAAGCAATGAGCAGTTCTTC. This sequence encodes CASSLGQGSNEQFF.

In its sample, this clone was seen a few times. The chain carries TRBV2 and TRBJ1-1; D remains unclear. CDR3 length: 12 amino acids. Trimming pared 2 bases from V and 11 bases from J, leaving 12 bases between. Germline V gene sequence: CDR1 SNHLY, CDR2 FYNNEI. Written as DNA, the CDR3 is TGTGCCAGCAGTGAATGGGGTGGAGGGGCTTTCTTT. Translating it yields CASSEWGGGAFF.

V usage is TRBV5-1 and J usage is TRBJ2-6; D uncertain. This CDR3 is built from 17 residues. The germline V gene has CDR1 SGHRS and CDR2 YFSETQ. V gave up 4 bases and J gave up 0 bases, with 14 bases separating them. The CDR3 nucleotides read TGCGCCAGCAGCCTGGGAAGAGGATCCTCTGGGGCCAACGTCCTGACTTTC. It yields the protein CASSLGRGSSGANVLTF.

The V call is TRBV7-2, the J call TRBJ2-5, with D perhaps matching TRBD2 (5 bases). Germline V gene data show CDR1 as SGHTA and CDR2 as FQGNSA. The CDR3 is 15 amino acids. V was pared by 2 bases and J by 5 bases, with 15 bases between. The CDR3 sequence: CASSLTDGNWETQYF. The CDR3 DNA follows: TGTGCCAGCAGCTTAACAGACGGGAATTGGGAGACCCAGTACTTC.

The chain recombines TRBV3-1 (or the pseudogene TRBV3-2) with TRBJ2-6, with 7 positions matching TRBD2. Germline loops: CDR1 LGHDT, CDR2 YNNKEL (reference sequence). V lost 1 base and J lost 0; bases outside the gene matches: 6. The CDR3 is 18 amino acids. The CDR3 protein is CASSQAFGGSSGANVLTF. CDR3 DNA: TGTGCCAGCAGCCAAGCTTTTGGCGGGAGCTCTGGGGCCAACGTCCTGACTTTC.

The genes are TRBV10-3 and TRBJ1-5; D may be TRBD1 (6 bases). Germline V gene lookup returns CDR1 ENHRY and CDR2 SYGVKD. V was clipped by 8 bases and J by 5 bases, with 13 bases between them. The CDR3 has 13 amino acids. CDR3 in amino acids: CAIRGGADQPQHF. The CDR3 nucleotides are TGTGCCATCCGCGGGGGGGCGGATCAGCCCCAGCATTTT.

V gene TRBV7-5 combines with J gene TRBJ2-2; the table's D call, TRBD1, has no DNA check behind it. TRBV7-5 is designated a pseudogene. The CDR3 is 15 amino acids. Here the CDR3 DNA reads TGTGCCAGAACCTCACAGGCAGAGAACACCGGGGAGCTGTTTTTT. This encodes CARTSQAENTGELFF.

The chain uses TRBV18 and TRBJ2-7, with D uncertain. V was shortened by 3 bases and J by 3 bases, with 9 bases between the two germline ends. CDR1 is KGHSH and CDR2 is LQKENI in the germline V gene. The CDR3 covers 13 residues. The CDR3 loop is CASSPPQDYEQYF. The DNA of the CDR3 is TGTGCCAGCTCACCTCCCCAGGACTACGAGCAGTACTTC.

This clone showed up just a few times. This CDR3 is CASTRLRQGVYEQYV. The DNA for the CDR3 is TGTGCCAGCACTAGGCTTCGGCAGGGCGTCTACGAGCAGTACGTC. The rearrangement joins TRBV5-6 to TRBJ2-7, with TRBD1 as a possible D gene (5 bases). The CDR3 contains 15 residues. Germline values: CDR1 SGHDT, CDR2 YYEEEE. The germline V and J ends were trimmed by 6 bases and 3 bases, with 19 bases remaining between them.

This clone was recorded a few times. V is TRBV9 and J is TRBJ2-2, with TRBD1 identical over 7 bases. CDR1 SGDLS and CDR2 YYNGEE come from the germline V gene. There are 15 residues in the CDR3. After removal of 7 bases from V and 1 base from J, the junction contained 7 bases not matched to a gene. CDR3 sequence (DNA): TGTGCCAGCTCCGAGGGGGCTCGGAACACCGGGGAGCTGTTTTTT. As protein: CASSEGARNTGELFF. The full variable domain, with the rest looked up from reference TRBV9 and TRBJ2-2, is DSGVTQTPKHLITATGQRVTLRCSPRSGDLSVYWYQQSLDQGLQFLIQYYNGEERAKGNILERFSAQQFPDLHSELNLSSLELGDSALYFCASSEGARNTGELFFGEGSRLTVL.

The chain links TRBV5-5 to TRBJ2-3, with TRBD2 identical over 8 bases. Germline V gives CDR1 SGHKS, CDR2 YYEKEE (reference sequence). With V trimmed by 5 bases and J by 3 bases, 14 bases remained unmatched. CDR3 length: 17 amino acids. The CDR3 loop is CASRRPTSAIRTDTQYF. The CDR3, as DNA: TGTGCCAGCAGGAGACCGACTAGCGCGATTAGGACAGATACGCAGTATTTT. Full variable domain (outside the CDR3, taken from reference TRBV5-5 and TRBJ2-3): DAGVTQSPTHLIKTRGQQVTLRCSPISGHKSVSWYQQVLGQGPQFIFQYYEKEERGRGNFPDRFSARQFPNYSSELNVNALLLGDSALYLCASRRPTSAIRTDTQYFGPGTRLTVL.

The chain links TRBV28 to TRBJ1-1; D uncertain. Germline-derived CDR1 and CDR2 are MDHEN and SYDVKM. The CDR3 has 13 amino acids. Trimming took off 5 bases at V and 0 bases at J, with 7 bases between the two ends. This CDR3 is CASSQEMNTEAFF. For the CDR3, the DNA is TGTGCCAGCAGTCAAGAGATGAACACTGAAGCTTTCTTT.

The chain is built from TRBV27 and TRBJ1-5; no firm D call. Germline V CDR1 and CDR2: MNHEY, SMNVEV (reference sequence). The CDR3 contains 13 residues. Deletions cut 3 bases from V and 2 bases from J, with 5 bases between. This CDR3 is CASSFQGNQPQHF. In nucleotides, the CDR3 is TGTGCCAGCAGTTTTCAGGGCAATCAGCCCCAGCATTTT.

The chain links TRBV14 to TRBJ2-3; TRBD2 aligns across 8 bases. The J segment lost 6 bases and the V segment lost 0 bases, leaving 5 bases of the junction unmatched. CDR1 and CDR2 (germline): SGHDN, FVKESK. The CDR3 spans 15 residues. In DNA, the CDR3 is TGTGCCAGCAGCCAAGAGTGGCGGGGGGCGGATACGCAGTATTTT. Translation: CASSQEWRGADTQYF.

The chain employs TRBV5-4 and TRBJ1-3; D is unclear. The CDR3 has 14 amino acids. The V end lost 1 base, the J end lost 1 base, and 6 bases lay between the germline ends. Germline CDR1 reads SGHNT; CDR2 reads YYREEE (reference sequence). The CDR3 DNA is TGTGCCAGCAGCTTGTCAGGTTCTGGAAACACCATATATTTT. Its translation: CASSLSGSGNTIYF.

The chain links TRBV11-3 to TRBJ2-1; 9 bases agree with TRBD2. The V gene end was trimmed by 1 base and the J gene end by 6 bases; junction bases not matched to a gene: 4. The germline CDR1 and CDR2 sequences are SGHNT and YENEEA. The CDR3 contains 15 residues. CDR3 nucleotides: TGTGCCAGCAGCTTAGGTAGCGGGGGCTTCAATGAGCAGTTCTTC. Protein sequence: CASSLGSGGFNEQFF.

V is TRBV4-1 and J is TRBJ1-5; D is ambiguous. The germline V gene encodes CDR1 MGHRA and CDR2 YSYEKL. The CDR3 is made up of 16 amino acids. Trimming removed 0 bases at V and 2 bases at J, with 11 bases between. The CDR3 loop is CASSQEEGAGNQPQHF. The CDR3 region has the DNA TGCGCCAGCAGCCAAGAGGAGGGCGCGGGCAATCAGCCCCAGCATTTT.

The chain recombines TRBV5-6 with TRBJ2-1, with a weak D call TRBD2 (6 bases). CDR1 and CDR2 from the germline V gene are SGHDT and YYEEEE. V was cut by 5 bases and J by 7 bases, with 22 bases left in between. This CDR3 is 16 amino acids long. The CDR3 loop reads CASSSSSSGYQNEQFF. CDR3 bases: TGTGCCAGCAGTTCGAGCTCCAGCGGGTACCAAAATGAGCAGTTCTTC.